This entry lists 29 T cell receptor beta chains sequenced from one sample in a study of CD8 T cells in Susac syndrome. RNA, at about 0.45 to 1 ug, was reverse transcribed with random hexamers. TCRdb passed the immunoSEQ multiplex PCR reads through MiXCR, listing each CDR3 protein once. In the table there are 150,000 to 200,000 distinct CDR3 sequences, around 94% of which are singletons. The sample consisted of CD4+ T cells from PBMCs. Source of these receptors: a human donor with Susac syndrome.

The V and J genes are TRBV3-1 and TRBJ2-7; the match to TRBD1 covers 10 bases. Germline values: CDR1 LGHDT, CDR2 YNNKEL (reference sequence). V dropped 2 bases and J dropped 4; count of bases not matched to a gene: 2. CDR3 length: 14 amino acids. Written as DNA, the CDR3 is TGTGCCAGCAGCCAAAGGGACAGGGGTTACGAGCAGTACTTC. Translated, it gives CASSQRDRGYEQYF.

This chain uses TRBV7-9 with TRBJ2-5; D is unresolved. Trimming shortened V by 3 bases and J by 5 bases, and 16 bases separated the two germline ends. CDR1 is SEHNR and CDR2 is FQNEAQ in the germline V gene (reference sequence). This CDR3 spans 15 amino acids. The CDR3 DNA reads TGTGCCAGCAGCTTGGGCCTCACACCCGGGGAGACCCAGTACTTC. Amino acid sequence: CASSLGLTPGETQYF.

The chain combines TRBV30 with TRBJ1-2; 8 nucleotides align to TRBD1. V dropped 4 bases and J dropped 4; count of bases not matched to a gene: 5. Germline CDR1 GTSNPN, CDR2 SVGIG (reference sequence). The CDR3 runs 13 residues. The DNA of the CDR3 is TGTGCCTGGAAGGGACAGGACTTCTATGGCTACACCTTC. Translation: CAWKGQDFYGYTF.

The chain uses TRBV20-1 and TRBJ1-2, with a weak D call TRBD1 (5 bases). This CDR3 is built from 12 residues. Germline CDR1 DFQATT, CDR2 SNEGSKA (reference sequence). The V gene lost 5 bases and the J gene lost 2 bases, with 9 bases spanning the gap. The CDR3 sequence is CSADRQNYGYTF. The CDR3 region has the DNA TGCAGTGCTGATCGACAGAACTATGGCTACACCTTC.

The rearrangement joins TRBV25-1 to TRBJ2-7; 7 nucleotides agree with TRBD1. The germline V gene has CDR1 MGHDK and CDR2 SYGVNS. Losses at the gene ends were 1 base for V and 3 bases for J; bases not matched to a gene: 6. The CDR3 is made up of 15 amino acids. Written as DNA, the CDR3 is TGTGCCAGCAGTGAATGGACAGGAGTAGACTACGAGCAGTACTTC. Amino acids: CASSEWTGVDYEQYF.

The rearrangement joins TRBV20-1 to TRBJ2-7; 12 nucleotides match TRBD1. V was pared by 6 bases and J by 7 bases, with 10 bases of the junction left unmatched. Germline CDR1 DFQATT, CDR2 SNEGSKA (reference sequence). This CDR3 contains 14 residues. CDR3 protein: CSALGGQGAFEQYF. CDR3 bases: TGCAGTGCCCTAGGGGGACAGGGGGCCTTTGAGCAGTACTTC.

The gene calls are TRBV7-9 and TRBJ2-5, with a tentative D call TRBD1 (6 bases). This CDR3 contains 14 residues. Germline V gene sequence: CDR1 SEHNR, CDR2 FQNEAQ (reference sequence). V gave up 2 bases and J gave up 3 bases, with 10 bases separating them. CDR3 DNA sequence: TGTGCCAGCAGCTTAACGGCAGGGGAAGAGACCCAGTACTTC. It encodes CASSLTAGEETQYF.

This chain connects TRBV20-1 to TRBJ2-1; 9 bases align to TRBD2. The CDR3 is 13 amino acids. Germline lookup yields CDR1 DFQATT and CDR2 SNEGSKA (reference sequence). Trimming removed 8 bases from V and 4 bases from J; junction bases left unmatched: 6. Written as DNA, the CDR3 is TGCAGTACAGGGCGGGGGGGTTACAATGAGCAGTTCTTC. Translating it yields CSTGRGGYNEQFF.

The chain joins TRBV29-1 to TRBJ2-3, with a weak D call TRBD2 (6 bases). V lost 6 bases to trimming and J lost 3 bases, with 10 bases between them. This CDR3 is 12 amino acids long. Germline CDR1 SQVTM, CDR2 ANQGSEA. The CDR3 region has the DNA TGCAGCGTGGAGGGAGGAACAGATACGCAGTATTTT. This codes for CSVEGGTDTQYF.

A word on this clonotype: At one boundary the junction diverges from the germline segment, which might be a read error. The chain recombines TRBV5-6 with TRBJ1-2; no firm D call. Germline V gene sequence: CDR1 SGHDT, CDR2 YYEEEE. The CDR3 runs to 12 residues. CDR3 loop: CASSLVAETWAF. In nucleotides, the CDR3 is TGTGCCAGCAGCTTGGTTGCAGAGACTTGGGCCTTC.

This chain links TRBV4-2 with TRBJ1-3; no firm D call. V was cut by 0 bases and J by 0 bases, with 6 bases left in between. This CDR3 comprises 15 residues. Germline V lookup: CDR1 LGHNA, CDR2 YNFKEQ. The CDR3 loop is CASSQDPGSGNTIYF. The CDR3 coding sequence is TGTGCCAGCAGCCAAGATCCCGGCTCTGGAAACACCATATATTTT.

The J gene is TRBJ2-1, the V gene TRBV3-1; 9 nucleotides agree with TRBD2. V trimming: 1 base; J trimming: 4 bases; junction bases outside the gene matches: 5. Germline V gene lookup returns CDR1 LGHDT and CDR2 YNNKEL (reference sequence). The CDR3 spans 16 residues. As DNA, the CDR3 is TGTGCCAGCAGCCAAGGCGGGGGGGCAAGATACAATGAGCAGTTCTTC. Protein product: CASSQGGGARYNEQFF.

This clonotype has just one count. The chain is built from TRBV11-2 and TRBJ2-1; D is possibly TRBD1 (6 bases). This CDR3 is 17 amino acids long. Trimming removed 4 bases from V and 0 bases from J, with 16 bases in between. Germline V lookup: CDR1 SGHAT, CDR2 FQNNGV. The CDR3 sequence is CASSSHGQLSSYNEQFF. The CDR3 DNA sequence: TGTGCCAGCAGCTCGCACGGACAGTTGAGCTCCTACAATGAGCAGTTCTTC. Full variable domain (missing parts from reference TRBV11-2 and TRBJ2-1): EAGVAQSPRYKIIEKRQSVAFWCNPISGHATLYWYQQILGQGPKLLIQFQNNGVVDDSQLPKDRFSAERLKGVDSTLKIQPAKLEDSAVYLCASSSHGQLSSYNEQFFGPGTRLTVL.

The rearrangement joins TRBV3-1 to TRBJ2-1; TRBD2 is a possible D gene (6 bases). V shed 4 bases and J shed 7 bases, with 17 bases lying between them. Per germline, CDR1 LGHDT and CDR2 YNNKEL (reference sequence). The CDR3 consists of 15 residues. CDR3 DNA: TGTGCCAGCAGCCGGAGCGCCTTTCGGGGGAATGAGCAGTTCTTC. It codes for CASSRSAFRGNEQFF.

The gene calls are TRBV29-1 and TRBJ1-1; possible D gene TRBD1, 5 bases. V was clipped by 7 bases and J by 8 bases, with 26 bases between them. The germline CDR1 and CDR2 sequences are SQVTM and ANQGSEA. The CDR3 has 15 residues. The CDR3 reads CSATLLRGGVMEAFF. DNA of the CDR3: TGCAGCGCAACCCTCCTCCGGGGGGGGGTTATGGAAGCTTTCTTT.

The chain uses TRBV28 and TRBJ2-6; D possibly corresponds to TRBD1 (6 bases). Trimming removed 5 bases from V and 3 bases from J, with 11 bases in between. The germline CDR1 and CDR2 sequences are MDHEN and SYDVKM. This CDR3 comprises 15 residues. The CDR3 sequence is CASSARGIGANVLTF. DNA for the CDR3: TGTGCCAGCAGTGCCAGGGGAATTGGGGCCAACGTCCTGACTTTC. The full variable domain, its missing parts supplied by reference TRBV28 and TRBJ2-6, is DVKVTQSSRYLVKRTGEKVFLECVQDMDHENMFWYRQDPGLGLRLIYFSYDVKMKEKGDIPEGYSVSREKKERFSLILESASTNQTSMYLCASSARGIGANVLTFGAGSRLTVL.

This rearrangement joins TRBV5-6 to TRBJ1-2; unclear D gene. CDR3 length: 13 amino acids. Trimming cost V 0 bases and J 9 bases, with 12 bases left between them. Germline V gives CDR1 SGHDT, CDR2 YYEEEE. CDR3 bases: TGTGCCAGCAGCTTGGAAGGTATTATGAGCTACACCTTC. As protein: CASSLEGIMSYTF.

V usage is TRBV11-3 and J usage is TRBJ1-1; no clear D gene. V lost 5 bases and J lost 6, with 10 bases in between. The CDR3 spans 12 residues. CDR1 is SGHNT and CDR2 is YENEEA in the germline V gene. The DNA for the CDR3 is TGTGCCAGCAGCCCACCCCCGGCTGAAGCTTTCTTT. Translating gives CASSPPPAEAFF.

The gene calls are TRBV10-1 and TRBJ2-5; D is tentatively TRBD1 or TRBD2 (5 bases each). V was pared by 5 bases and J by 5 bases, with 9 bases between. The CDR3 covers 12 residues. The germline CDR1 and CDR2 sequences are WNHNN and SYGVQD (reference sequence). This chain's CDR3 is CASSPGTETQYF. In nucleotides, the CDR3 is TGCGCCAGCAGTCCCGGGACGGAGACCCAGTACTTC.

The chain recombines TRBV7-8 with TRBJ2-3; D is possibly TRBD1 (5 bases). Trimming stripped 1 base from V and 0 bases from J, with 8 bases between. The CDR3 consists of 15 residues. From germline, CDR1 is SGHVS and CDR2 FQNEAQ. CDR3 bases: TGTGCCAGCAGCTTAGGACAGATAAGCACAGATACGCAGTATTTT. This gives the protein CASSLGQISTDTQYF.

This clonotype appeared once. The chain recombines TRBV24-1 with TRBJ2-5; D call uncertain. Trimming stripped 3 bases from V and 2 bases from J, with 12 bases between. This CDR3 is 15 amino acids long. Germline V CDR1 and CDR2: KGHDR, SFDVKD. Here the CDR3 reads CATSDNRPGQETQYF. As DNA, the CDR3 is TGTGCCACCAGTGATAATCGGCCAGGTCAAGAGACCCAGTACTTC.

The chain has TRBV7-2 and TRBJ2-1; D may be TRBD1 or TRBD2 (5 bases each). The CDR3 is 15 amino acids. Germline values: CDR1 SGHTA, CDR2 FQGNSA. V lost 5 bases and J 9 bases, leaving 20 bases between the germline ends. DNA for the CDR3: TGTGCCAGCAGCCCGACGAGGGGTAGGTTGGTTGAGCAGTTCTTC. It codes for CASSPTRGRLVEQFF.

This clonotype is a singleton in its sample. V and J are TRBV2 and TRBJ2-1, with 8 bases that match TRBD2. The CDR3 runs to 11 residues. With 6 bases clipped from V and 12 bases from J, the junction kept 4 bases outside the gene matches. The germline CDR1 and CDR2 sequences are SNHLY and FYNNEI. CDR3 in DNA: TGTGCCAGCAGGGGGACTAGTGTGCAGTTCTTC. Translated: CASRGTSVQFF.

The rearrangement links TRBV10-3 to TRBJ2-5; D possibly matches TRBD1 or TRBD2 (5 bases each). Trimming shortened V by 1 base and J by 5 bases, and 11 bases separated the two germline ends. CDR3 length: 14 amino acids. Per the germline V gene, CDR1 is ENHRY and CDR2 is SYGVKD. CDR3 coding DNA: TGTGCCATCAGTGAGTTTCCAGGGACGGAGACCCAGTACTTC. Amino acid sequence: CAISEFPGTETQYF.

The rearrangement joins TRBV27 to TRBJ2-5; tentatively, D is TRBD1 (5 bases). Germline CDR1 is MNHEY and CDR2 is SMNVEV (reference sequence). V was clipped by 5 bases and J by 5 bases, with 15 bases between them. The CDR3 loop spans 14 amino acids. The CDR3 DNA is TGTGCCAGCAGTCTGCACAGGAGTAGGGAGACCCAGTACTTC. This translates into CASSLHRSRETQYF.

The CDR3 nucleotides are TGTGCCAGCAGCACGCAGGGGGCGGGGGGATACAATGAGCAGTTCTTC. Translated: CASSTQGAGGYNEQFF. The V and J genes are TRBV7-2 and TRBJ2-1; D tentatively reads TRBD1 or TRBD2 (8 bases each). In germline, CDR1 is SGHTA, CDR2 FQGNSA. Trimming removed 5 bases at V and 4 bases at J, with 18 bases between. This CDR3 has 16 amino acids. The full variable domain, in which reference TRBV7-2 and TRBJ2-1 provide the parts outside the CDR3, is GAGVSQSPSNKVTEKGKDVELRCDPISGHTALYWYRQSLGQGLEFLIYFQGNSAPDKSGLPSDRFSAERTGGSVSTLTIQRTQQEDSAVYLCASSTQGAGGYNEQFFGPGTRLTVL.

The chain is built from TRBV29-1 and TRBJ2-7, with D hard to call. CDR1 is SQVTM, CDR2 ANQGSEA, per germline. CDR3 length: 8 residues. V was shortened by 5 bases and J by 6 bases, with 2 bases between the two germline ends. The CDR3 reads CSVCEQYF. In nucleotides, the CDR3 is TGCAGCGTTTGCGAGCAGTACTTC.

This clonotype was detected once. The J gene is TRBJ2-7, the V gene TRBV9; no definite D call. Germline V gene data show CDR1 as SGDLS and CDR2 as YYNGEE. V was shortened by 4 bases and J by 5 bases, with 13 bases between the two germline ends. There are 13 residues in the CDR3. CDR3 coding DNA: TGTGCCAGCAGCCTTAGCCAGGCCCACGAGCAGTACTTC. Translation gives CASSLSQAHEQYF.

The genes are TRBV5-1 and TRBJ2-1; TRBD2 aligns across 7 bases. V lost 4 bases and J lost 9; bases outside the gene matches: 10. CDR1 is SGHRS, CDR2 YFSETQ, per germline. The CDR3 covers 14 residues. This CDR3 reads CASSSQGGAAEQFF. The DNA of the CDR3 is TGCGCCAGCAGCAGCCAGGGAGGGGCCGCTGAGCAGTTCTTC. The whole variable domain, filled in from reference TRBV5-1 and TRBJ2-1, reads KAGVTQTPRYLIKTRGQQVTLSCSPISGHRSVSWYQQTPGQGLQFLFEYFSETQRNKGNFPGRFSGRQFSNSRSEMNVSTLELGDSALYLCASSSQGGAAEQFFGPGTRLTVL.